These T cell receptor beta chains were read from a single sample in a study of response to subunit inactivated influenza vaccine. TCRdb independently ran MiXCR on the RT-PCR reads; one entry per CDR3 protein. The sample has 800,000 or so distinct CDR3 sequences, 20% to 25% seen once. Here the sequenced sample was PBMCs from blood, taken more than 4 days after vaccination. These receptors were collected from a man over 45 who received an inactivated influenza vaccine. Both conserved end residues are trimmed from each CDR3. The D gene is left open where the match is weak.

d_gene	v_gene	CDR3aa
-	TRBV3-1	ASKLQGVYGYT
-	TRBV20-1	SASPGAGEQETQY
TRBD1	TRBV6-5	ASSYDRGRTEAF
-	TRBV4-3	ASSQDLVGGYT
-	TRBV5-1	ASSSTGGVGEAF
-	TRBV12-3/TRBV12-4	ASSLGDGGELF
TRBD2	TRBV10-3	AISGTSGIGGTDTQY
TRBD2	TRBV28	ASSFPLAGVNEQF
-	TRBV15	ATSRKRANTGELF
-	TRBV5-1	ASRLEAGYT
-	TRBV10-3	AISVTSLATGELF
-	TRBV30	AWSRMVSGANVLT
TRBD1	TRBV27	ASSPLDRGSNTGELF
-	TRBV10-3	AISGRGTQETQY
-	TRBV6-2/TRBV6-3	ASSYGGTRRSYEQY
-	TRBV20-1	SATDGAYGYT
-	TRBV10-3	AITGNGNTIY
TRBD1	TRBV7-9	ASSLVGQGALGEQY
-	TRBV7-2	ASSRFDTQY
TRBD1	TRBV12-3/TRBV12-4	ASSTTGTGLRDTQY
-	TRBV20-1	SGRGYGYT
-	TRBV11-2	ASSLVRGGPNLISYNEQF
-	TRBV29-1	SVGRNTGELF
-	TRBV20-1	SAGKGGDTQY
TRBD2	TRBV11-2	ASSSLSGLAGVSIGNEQF
-	TRBV7-2	ASTMAGISNQPQH
TRBD1	TRBV5-1	ASRTGTVTEAF
-	TRBV29-1	SVDRGNTEAF
TRBD1	TRBV30	AATQGPGQPQH
-	TRBV4-3	ASSQEQPTGELF
TRBD2	TRBV5-1	ASSQRLAGGQETQY